These 27 T cell receptor beta chains were sequenced from one sample in a study of shared clonotypes between healthy human individuals. Naive CD8 isolation took CD45RO-negative cells positively selected for CCR7 and excluded terminally differentiated effector memory CD45RA+ cells. Data came from immunoSEQ multiplex PCR; TCRdb stores just in-frame clones and leaves some out. In the table there are fewer than 850,000 clones, 95% to 97% of which are singletons. Sequenced sample: naive CD8+ T cells sorted from blood. Receptor source: a man aged 25-45 years in good health.

This clone was seen once. The chain joins TRBV7-9 to TRBJ2-7; perhaps TRBD2 as D (5 bases). This CDR3 is built from 14 residues. From germline, CDR1 is SEHNR and CDR2 FQNEAQ (reference sequence). V was pared by 5 bases and J by 4 bases, with 15 bases between. The CDR3 spells CASSPPTSFYEQYF. The CDR3 coding sequence is TGTGCCAGCAGCCCTCCAACTAGTTTTTACGAGCAGTACTTC.

This rearrangement joins TRBV9 to TRBJ2-7, with TRBD2 identical over 7 bases. V was pared by 0 bases and J by 3 bases, with 6 bases of the junction left unmatched. The germline gives CDR1 SGDLS, CDR2 YYNGEE. This CDR3 spans 15 amino acids. The CDR3 region has the DNA TGTGCCAGCAGCGTAGAGGCGGGAGCCCTCTACGAGCAGTACTTC. This sequence encodes CASSVEAGALYEQYF.

The rearrangement links TRBV5-5 to TRBJ1-4, with D uncertain. Between the trimmed V and J ends, which lost 7 bases and 5 bases, there was a span of 24 bases. CDR1 and CDR2 (germline): SGHKS, YYEKEE (reference sequence). The CDR3 contains 17 residues. CDR3 residues: CASGPAVMAEANEKLFF. For the CDR3, the DNA is TGTGCCAGCGGGCCTGCCGTTATGGCGGAAGCAAATGAAAAACTGTTTTTT. Full variable domain (remainder filled in from reference TRBV5-5 and TRBJ1-4): DAGVTQSPTHLIKTRGQQVTLRCSPISGHKSVSWYQQVLGQGPQFIFQYYEKEERGRGNFPDRFSARQFPNYSSELNVNALLLGDSALYLCASGPAVMAEANEKLFFGSGTQLSVL.

The gene calls are TRBV2 and TRBJ1-1; D remains ambiguous. Per the germline V gene, CDR1 is SNHLY and CDR2 is FYNNEI. V lost 6 bases and J 11 bases, leaving 13 bases between the germline ends. This CDR3 is built from 11 residues. The CDR3 loop is CASSHEPRAFF. CDR3 DNA: TGTGCCAGCAGCCACGAACCCAGGGCTTTCTTT.

V gene TRBV6-1 combines with J gene TRBJ2-1; possible D gene TRBD1, 5 bases. V lost 3 bases and J lost 0, with 18 bases in between. Germline CDR1 reads MNHNS; CDR2 reads SASEGT. The CDR3 totals 18 residues. In DNA form, the CDR3 reads TGTGCCAGCAGTGACCGAACCCAGACAGATCCCTCCTACAATGAGCAGTTCTTC. This gives the protein CASSDRTQTDPSYNEQFF.

This chain links TRBV29-1 with TRBJ1-4; D perhaps matches TRBD1 (5 bases). The CDR3 is 14 amino acids. Germline values: CDR1 SQVTM, CDR2 ANQGSEA. Trimming took off 5 bases at V and 6 bases at J, with 16 bases between the two ends. CDR3 sequence (DNA): TGCAGCGTTTTTGGGATTCCGGGGGATGAAAAACTGTTTTTT. It specifies CSVFGIPGDEKLFF.

V gene TRBV7-8 combines with J gene TRBJ1-3; the D gene is possibly TRBD1 (5 bases). There are 18 residues in the CDR3. The germline V gene has CDR1 SGHVS and CDR2 FQNEAQ. The ends were cut back, 3 bases at V and 0 bases at J, with 18 bases in the middle. The DNA of the CDR3 is TGTGCCAGCAGCTTCCGCTTATTGGACATATCCTCTGGAAACACCATATATTTT. This translates into CASSFRLLDISSGNTIYF.

The rearrangement uses TRBV7-8 and TRBJ1-1; maybe TRBD1 (5 bases). This CDR3 has 16 amino acids. CDR1 and CDR2 from the germline V gene are SGHVS and FQNEAQ. Deletions cut 5 bases from V and 1 base from J, with 17 bases between. CDR3 sequence (DNA): TGTGCCAGCAGCGGGAGCCTGGAGGGGAAGAACACTGAAGCTTTCTTT. This sequence encodes CASSGSLEGKNTEAFF.

This rearrangement joins TRBV4-1 to TRBJ2-7; D is uncertain. Germline V lookup: CDR1 MGHRA, CDR2 YSYEKL. The CDR3 extends over 14 amino acids. V shed 0 bases and J shed 0 bases, with 6 bases lying between them. The CDR3 DNA follows: TGCGCCAGCAGCCAAGAGGCCATCTCCTACGAGCAGTACTTC. Encoded protein: CASSQEAISYEQYF.

V usage is TRBV13 and J usage is TRBJ2-3; 13 nucleotides align to TRBD2. The CDR3 contains 18 residues. The germline CDR1 and CDR2 sequences are PRHDT and FYEKMQ (reference sequence). V dropped 5 bases and J dropped 0; count of bases not matched to a gene: 8. For the CDR3, the DNA is TGTGCCAGCAGCGCGGGACTAGCGGGATCGGAGAGCACAGATACGCAGTATTTT. This encodes CASSAGLAGSESTDTQYF. The full variable domain, completed using reference TRBV13 and TRBJ2-3, is AAGVIQSPRHLIKEKRETATLKCYPIPRHDTVYWYQQGPGQDPQFLISFYEKMQSDKGSIPDRFSAQQFSDYHSELNMSSLELGDSALYFCASSAGLAGSESTDTQYFGPGTRLTVL.

This sequence joins TRBV7-9 and TRBJ2-1; 7 nucleotides agree with TRBD1. The CDR3 is 15 amino acids. Germline V gene data show CDR1 as SEHNR and CDR2 as FQNEAQ (reference sequence). J lost 3 bases, V lost 3 bases, and 5 bases had no gene match. CDR3 sequence reads: CASSFRQGSYNEQFF. The CDR3 coding sequence is TGTGCCAGCAGCTTTCGACAGGGTAGCTACAATGAGCAGTTCTTC.

The chain joins TRBV28 to TRBJ2-2; TRBD2 matches 8 bases. The V gene end was trimmed by 6 bases and the J gene end by 3 bases; junction bases not matched to a gene: 6. The CDR3 is 15 amino acids. The germline V gene has CDR1 MDHEN and CDR2 SYDVKM. The CDR3 DNA is TGTGCCAGCAGCTCTGGCGGGAGGTACACCGGGGAGCTGTTTTTT. Translation: CASSSGGRYTGELFF.

In regard to this clone: This sample also contains other DNA sequences that code for the same CDR3. The genes are TRBV19 and TRBJ2-1; 8 bases agree with TRBD2. Losses at the gene ends were 6 bases for V and 6 bases for J; bases not matched to a gene: 7. Looked up from germline, CDR1 is LNHDA and CDR2 is SQIVND (reference sequence). This CDR3 comprises 14 residues. CDR3 DNA: TGTGCCAGTAGCCCAGCGGGAGTGGGCAATGAGCAGTTCTTC. It specifies CASSPAGVGNEQFF.

The chain recombines TRBV27 with TRBJ2-1; D uncertain. From germline, CDR1 is MNHEY and CDR2 SMNVEV (reference sequence). CDR3 length: 15 residues. V was shortened by 5 bases and J by 3 bases, with 14 bases between the two germline ends. The CDR3 loop reads CASSLRPDIYNEQFF. The CDR3 nucleotides are TGTGCCAGCAGTCTACGGCCCGACATCTACAATGAGCAGTTCTTC.

The chain uses TRBV6-6 and TRBJ1-5; D gene unclear. CDR1 and CDR2 (germline): MNHNY, SVGAGI (reference sequence). The V gene lost 2 bases and the J gene lost 2 bases, with 10 bases spanning the gap. This CDR3 is built from 15 residues. In nucleotides, the CDR3 is TGTGCCAGCAGTTACGTCGAGGACGGCAATCAGCCCCAGCATTTT. Its protein product is CASSYVEDGNQPQHF.

V gene TRBV4-1 combines with J gene TRBJ2-7, with 12 positions matching TRBD2. Germline V gene sequence: CDR1 MGHRA, CDR2 YSYEKL. This CDR3 region has 15 residues. V gave up 2 bases and J gave up 5 bases; unmatched junction bases: 4. The CDR3 loop reads CASSQSRLAGDEQYF. CDR3 nucleotide sequence: TGCGCCAGCAGCCAATCTAGACTAGCGGGAGACGAGCAGTACTTC.

The chain is built from TRBV5-1 and TRBJ2-3; a possible D gene is TRBD1 (5 bases). V lost 2 bases and J lost 5, with 15 bases in between. Germline CDR1 reads SGHRS; CDR2 reads YFSETQ. The CDR3 is 15 residues long. The CDR3 DNA follows: TGCGCCAGCAGCTTAGACAGAGAGCACGTAGATACGCAGTATTTT. Encoded protein: CASSLDREHVDTQYF.

The J gene is TRBJ2-2, the V gene TRBV19, with D possibly TRBD1 on 5 matching bases. Between the trimmed V and J ends, which lost 2 bases and 6 bases, there was a span of 10 bases. The germline gives CDR1 LNHDA, CDR2 SQIVND (reference sequence). The CDR3 has 14 residues. The CDR3 DNA reads as TGTGCCAGTAGTATAACCGCAGGGTCCGGGGAGCTGTTTTTT. As protein: CASSITAGSGELFF.

The chain recombines TRBV9 with TRBJ2-1; 7 bases are shared with TRBD2. This CDR3 has 14 residues. The J segment lost 7 bases and the V segment lost 3 bases, leaving 7 bases of the junction unmatched. CDR1 is SGDLS, CDR2 YYNGEE, per germline. Here the CDR3 reads CASSAGGLNNEQFF. CDR3 coding DNA: TGTGCCAGCAGCGCGGGGGGACTTAATAATGAGCAGTTCTTC.

This chain links TRBV29-1 with TRBJ2-1; TRBD1 is a possible D gene (5 bases). The CDR3 has 13 amino acids. Germline CDR1 SQVTM, CDR2 ANQGSEA. V was trimmed by 8 bases and J by 5 bases, leaving 16 bases between them. CDR3 sequence (DNA): TGCAGCCTCAGGGTAATTAACCACAATGAGCAGTTCTTC. Translation gives CSLRVINHNEQFF.

This chain uses TRBV27 with TRBJ2-1; 7 bases are shared with TRBD1. The CDR3 consists of 16 residues. CDR1 MNHEY and CDR2 SMNVEV come from the germline V gene (reference sequence). The J segment lost 5 bases and the V segment lost 5 bases, leaving 12 bases of the junction unmatched. The CDR3 protein is CASSLLQTGPDNEQFF. The CDR3 DNA follows: TGTGCCAGCAGTCTTCTACAGACAGGGCCGGACAATGAGCAGTTCTTC.

The genes are TRBV2 and TRBJ2-7; TRBD2 aligns across 9 bases. This CDR3 spans 15 amino acids. Losses at the gene ends were 6 bases for V and 3 bases for J; bases not matched to a gene: 9. The germline V gene encodes CDR1 SNHLY and CDR2 FYNNEI. The CDR3 DNA reads as TGTGCCAGCAGGTGGGGACTAGCCGAGAACTACGAGCAGTACTTC. It yields the protein CASRWGLAENYEQYF.

The DNA of the CDR3 is TGTGCCAGCAGCAAAATAGACGGGGTCTTCGGCTACACCTTC. It codes for CASSKIDGVFGYTF. The chain couples TRBV21-1 to TRBJ1-2. TRBV21-1 has pseudogene status. CDR3 length: 14 amino acids.

The chain uses TRBV10-2 and TRBJ1-2; maybe TRBD1 (5 bases). Germline V gene sequence: CDR1 WSHSY, CDR2 SAAADI. The CDR3 covers 14 residues. Trimming cost V 0 bases and J 4 bases, with 9 bases left between them. This CDR3 is CASSESQVRYGYTF. The CDR3 DNA follows: TGCGCCAGCAGTGAGTCACAGGTGCGCTATGGCTACACCTTC.

This rearrangement joins TRBV27 to TRBJ2-7; no clear D. V was pared by 6 bases and J by 7 bases, with 16 bases between. The length of the CDR3 is 13 residues. The germline V gene encodes CDR1 MNHEY and CDR2 SMNVEV (reference sequence). The CDR3 loop is CASSPTGRLEQYF. The CDR3 DNA reads TGTGCCAGCAGCCCGACGGGCAGGTTAGAGCAGTACTTC.

The count of this clone is one. The rearrangement uses TRBV11-2 and TRBJ2-3, with 9 bases fitting TRBD2. CDR3 length: 17 residues. V trimming: 5 bases; J trimming: 2 bases; junction bases outside the gene matches: 11. Germline CDR1 SGHAT, CDR2 FQNNGV. As DNA, the CDR3 is TGTGCCAGCAGCCCTGGTTCTAGCGGGACCTACACAGATACGCAGTATTTT. Residues: CASSPGSSGTYTDTQYF.

This sequence joins TRBV11-2 and TRBJ2-3; D gene unclear. This CDR3 comprises 15 residues. V lost 5 bases and J 3 bases, leaving 15 bases between the germline ends. The germline V gene has CDR1 SGHAT and CDR2 FQNNGV. The CDR3: CASSPRAFGTDTQYF. CDR3 DNA: TGTGCCAGCAGCCCACGCGCGTTTGGGACAGATACGCAGTATTTT.